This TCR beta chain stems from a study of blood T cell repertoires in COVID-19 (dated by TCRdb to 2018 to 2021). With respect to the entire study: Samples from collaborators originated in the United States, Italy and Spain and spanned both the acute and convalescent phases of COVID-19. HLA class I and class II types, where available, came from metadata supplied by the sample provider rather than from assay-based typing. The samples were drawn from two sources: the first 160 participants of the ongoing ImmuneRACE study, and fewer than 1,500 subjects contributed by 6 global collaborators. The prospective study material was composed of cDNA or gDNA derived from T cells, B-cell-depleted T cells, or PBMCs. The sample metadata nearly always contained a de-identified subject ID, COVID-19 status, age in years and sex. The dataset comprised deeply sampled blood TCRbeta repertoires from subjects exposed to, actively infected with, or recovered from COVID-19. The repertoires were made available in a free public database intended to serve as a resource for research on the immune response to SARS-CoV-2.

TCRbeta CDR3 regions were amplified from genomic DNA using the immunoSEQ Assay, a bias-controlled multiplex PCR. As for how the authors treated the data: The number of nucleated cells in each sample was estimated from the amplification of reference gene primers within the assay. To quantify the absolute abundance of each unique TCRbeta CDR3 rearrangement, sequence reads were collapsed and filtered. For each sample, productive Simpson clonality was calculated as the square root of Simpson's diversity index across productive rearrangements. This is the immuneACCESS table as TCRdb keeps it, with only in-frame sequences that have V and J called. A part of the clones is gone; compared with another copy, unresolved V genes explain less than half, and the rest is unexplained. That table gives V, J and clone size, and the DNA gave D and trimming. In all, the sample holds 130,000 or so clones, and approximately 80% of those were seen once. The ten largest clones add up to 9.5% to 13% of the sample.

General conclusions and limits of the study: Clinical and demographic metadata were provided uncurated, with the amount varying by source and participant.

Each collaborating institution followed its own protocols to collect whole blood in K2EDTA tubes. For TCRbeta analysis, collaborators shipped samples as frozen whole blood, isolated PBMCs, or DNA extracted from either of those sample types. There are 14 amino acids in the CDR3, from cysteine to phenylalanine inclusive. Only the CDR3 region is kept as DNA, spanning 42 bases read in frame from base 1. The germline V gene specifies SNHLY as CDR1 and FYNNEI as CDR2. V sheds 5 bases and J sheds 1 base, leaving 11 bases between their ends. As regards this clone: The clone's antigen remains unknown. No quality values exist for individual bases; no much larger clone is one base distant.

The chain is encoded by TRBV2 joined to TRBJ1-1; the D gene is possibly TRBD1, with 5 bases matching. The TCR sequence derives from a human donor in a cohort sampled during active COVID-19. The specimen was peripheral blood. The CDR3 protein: CASSPGLPNTEAFF. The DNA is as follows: TGTGCCAGCAGTCCGGGACTTCCGAACACTGAAGCTTTCTTT.